This record looks at one T cell receptor beta chain sequence and its context. Antigen specificity is unknown. The data were taken from a study of beta chain features in type 1 diabetes. The CDR3 has 14 amino acids. Per germline, CDR1 GTSNPN and CDR2 SVGIG (reference sequence). J lost 9 bases, V lost 4 bases, and 10 bases had no gene match. Reverse transcription of all isolated RNA meant that expressed TCRB transcripts were sequenced. Sequenced naive, central memory and regulatory T cell samples produced an average of roughly 3.9 million reads. Produced via immunoSEQ multiplex PCR; TCRdb's table is partial and in-frame only. The sample lists roughly 330,000 clones, 9.5% to 12% occurring once. Study results and limitations: Relative to healthy donors, patients appeared to have naive, central memory and Treg TCRB repertoires that were more similar. Any HLA effect on TCRB rearrangement was left unresolved by small sub-analyses.

The source material was naive CD4+ T cells from blood. The clonotype originates from a woman in her twenties or thirties in good health. The V gene is TRBV30, the J gene TRBJ2-1; 9 bases are shared with TRBD2. CDR3 sequence reads: CAWIPVAGVSEQFF. The DNA of the CDR3 is TGTGCCTGGATACCGGTAGCGGGAGTCAGTGAGCAGTTCTTC. Using reference TRBV30 and TRBJ2-1 for the parts outside the CDR3, the full variable domain is SQTIHQWPATLVQPVGSPLSLECTVEGTSNPNLYWYRQAAGRGLQLLFYSVGIGQISSEVPQNLSASRPQDRQFILSSKKLLLSDSGFYLCAWIPVAGVSEQFFGPGTRLTVL.